This T cell receptor beta chain derives from a study of blood T cell repertoires in COVID-19. In the study overall: The samples span acute and convalescent COVID-19 from the United States, Italy and Spain. From T cells, B-cell-depleted T cells, or PBMCs came the material, which was cDNA or gDNA.

This clone was detected only a few times. Original analysis: Reference gene primers were amplified, and this amplification served to estimate nucleated cell counts. The data were produced by immunoSEQ multiplex PCR, yet TCRdb's version contains in-frame clones alone and is incomplete. D and trimming were read from the DNA, whereas the V and J calls and clone size are those reported in that table. Here the sample spans 350,000 to 450,000 clones, approximately 90% being singletons. V dropped 7 bases and J dropped 5 bases, with 20 bases sitting between them. CDR3 size: 15 residues. The germline gives CDR1 WNHNN, CDR2 SYGVQD (reference sequence). Participants classified as exposed had met a COVID-19 case within 2 weeks before study entry.

J is TRBJ2-5 and V is TRBV10-1; TRBD2 might be the D (5 bases). The sample taken for sequencing was PBMCs or T cells enriched from blood (not recorded which). The TCR originated in a woman between 35 and 50 years old who had been exposed to COVID-19. The CDR3: CASTTRRPFAETQYF. CDR3 nucleotides: TGCGCCAGCACCACCCGGAGGCCCTTCGCGGAGACCCAGTACTTC.